The text below deals with one T cell receptor (beta chain). Its target is not known. Per the germline V gene, CDR1 is LNHNV and CDR2 is YYDKDF (reference sequence). This CDR3 is built from 17 residues. Trimming took 3 bases from V and 7 from J; bases not matched to a gene: 10. These data are taken from a study of early stage breast cancer tumors. The study, taken as a whole, reports: Functional markers like CD4, CD8 and FOXP3 were missed in bulk sequencing.

Only in-frame clones appear in the TCRdb table, and some are missing; sequencing was by immunoSEQ multiplex PCR. The sample includes 60,000 to 80,000 clones, roughly 84% of them seen just once. This receptor was taken from a person aged 55-75 years with breast cancer. The V and J genes are TRBV15 and TRBJ2-1; TRBD2 matches 12 bases. Input material: blood. The CDR3 here is CATSSPRLAGVYNEQFF. In DNA form, the CDR3 reads TGTGCCACCAGCAGTCCCCGACTAGCGGGAGTTTATAATGAGCAGTTCTTC.